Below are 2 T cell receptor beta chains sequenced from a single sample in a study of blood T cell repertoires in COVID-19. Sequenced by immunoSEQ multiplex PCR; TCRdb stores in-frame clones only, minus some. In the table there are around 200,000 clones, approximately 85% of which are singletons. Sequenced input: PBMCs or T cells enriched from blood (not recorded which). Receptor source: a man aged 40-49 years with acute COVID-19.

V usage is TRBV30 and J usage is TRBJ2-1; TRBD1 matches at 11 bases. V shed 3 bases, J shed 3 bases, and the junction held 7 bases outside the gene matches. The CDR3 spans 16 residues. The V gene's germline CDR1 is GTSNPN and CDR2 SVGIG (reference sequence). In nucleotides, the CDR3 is TGTGCCTGGAGGGACTCCGGGACAGGGGGCTACAATGAGCAGTTCTTC. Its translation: CAWRDSGTGGYNEQFF.

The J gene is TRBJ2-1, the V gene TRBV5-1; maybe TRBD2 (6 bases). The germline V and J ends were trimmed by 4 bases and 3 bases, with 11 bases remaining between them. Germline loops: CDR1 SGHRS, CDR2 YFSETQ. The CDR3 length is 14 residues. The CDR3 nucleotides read TGCGCCAGCAGCGGAGGGGCCCTCTACAATGAGCAGTTCTTC. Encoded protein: CASSGGALYNEQFF.